These T cell receptor beta chains were read from a single sample in a study of T cell repertoires in cytomegalovirus infection. Using its own MiXCR run on the reads, TCRdb lists one record per CDR3 protein. The sample shows fewer than 550,000 distinct CDR3 sequences, 26% of them seen only once. Sequencing was carried out using PBMCs. These receptor sequences come from a human donor in good health (CMV status not recorded). Some clones in this sample may be carry-over from other donors' samples. Both conserved end residues are part of each CDR3. Each record gives: V gene, clone size, J gene, D gene, CDR3 DNA, CDR3 protein. A D gene is named only where the DNA matches it firmly. Clone size, where shown, is once, few, many, or a class for clones that have expanded.

V: TRBV20-1; size: .; J: TRBJ2-7; D: .; DNA: TGCAGTGCTAGGAATGCGGGCTTACTAGGTTACGAGCAGTACTTC; CDR3: CSARNAGLLGYEQYF
V: TRBV2; size: few; J: TRBJ2-1; D: .; DNA: TGTGCCAGCATCTGGTTGGGGAGCTCCTACAATGAGCAGTTCTTC; CDR3: CASIWLGSSYNEQFF
V: TRBV7-2; size: many; J: TRBJ2-4; D: .; DNA: TGTGCCAGCAGCTTAATATCGGGTATAAACATTCAGTACTTC; CDR3: CASSLISGINIQYF
V: TRBV7-2; size: .; J: TRBJ2-5; D: .; DNA: TGTGCCAGCAGCTTCGGGGATTCGACCCAGTACTTC; CDR3: CASSFGDSTQYF
V: TRBV7-9; size: many; J: TRBJ1-1; D: TRBD1; DNA: TGTGCCAGCAGCTTAACGACAGGGGTTGGGGTCGCTGAAGCTTTCTTT; CDR3: CASSLTTGVGVAEAFF
V: TRBV4-3; size: once; J: TRBJ1-3; D: .; DNA: TGCGCCAGCAGCCAAGTGCAAGGTCCTGGAAACACCATATATTTT; CDR3: CASSQVQGPGNTIYF
V: TRBV11-1; size: few; J: TRBJ1-2; D: .; DNA: TGTGCCAGCAGCCCGAACGAGGCCTCAAGCTATGGCTACACCTTC; CDR3: CASSPNEASSYGYTF
V: TRBV19; size: .; J: TRBJ2-1; D: TRBD2; DNA: TGTGCCAGTAGTCCTCGAAGGACTAGGTTCTACAATGAGCAGTTCTTC; CDR3: CASSPRRTRFYNEQFF
V: TRBV27; size: few; J: TRBJ1-6; D: .; DNA: TGTGCCAGCAGTTTGTTGGCGGACCTGCCGAATTCACCCCTCCACTTT; CDR3: CASSLLADLPNSPLHF
V: TRBV14; size: .; J: TRBJ2-7; D: .; DNA: TGTGCCAGCAGCCAGGGACTTTCTCTCGAGCAGTACTTC; CDR3: CASSQGLSLEQYF
V: TRBV19; size: .; J: TRBJ1-5; D: .; DNA: TGTGCCAGTAGTACCCAATTACAGGGACCGGGCCAGCCCCAGCATTTT; CDR3: CASSTQLQGPGQPQHF
V: TRBV9; size: .; J: TRBJ2-3; D: TRBD2; DNA: TGTGCCAGCAGCGTAGGCCCGGGAGGTAGCACAGATACGCAGTATTTT; CDR3: CASSVGPGGSTDTQYF
V: TRBV18; size: few; J: TRBJ1-1; D: .; DNA: TGTGCCAGCTCACCCCGGAACGGGGACACTGAAGCTTTCTTT; CDR3: CASSPRNGDTEAFF
V: TRBV30; size: once; J: TRBJ2-7; D: .; DNA: TGTGCCTGGAGTGGGATTAGCGGCACCTACGAGCAGTACTTC; CDR3: CAWSGISGTYEQYF
V: TRBV7-2; size: once; J: TRBJ2-7; D: .; DNA: TGTGCCAGCAGCTTAATCGCGGGATCCGCCTACGAGCAGTACTTC; CDR3: CASSLIAGSAYEQYF
V: TRBV19; size: .; J: TRBJ1-5; D: .; DNA: TGTGCCAGTAGTACCAACCCACGCGGTCAGCCCCAGCATTTT; CDR3: CASSTNPRGQPQHF
V: TRBV20-1; size: .; J: TRBJ2-5; D: .; DNA: TGCGGTGCAGTGGCAGGGGTGGAGACCCAGTACTTC; CDR3: CGAVAGVETQYF
V: TRBV11-1; size: .; J: TRBJ1-6; D: .; DNA: TGTGCCAGCAGCTTAGAACCCCCCGGCAATTCACCCCTCCACTTT; CDR3: CASSLEPPGNSPLHF
V: TRBV29-1; size: .; J: TRBJ1-1; D: .; DNA: TGCAGCGTTGATCGGTTGGGGAACACTGAAGCTTTCTTT; CDR3: CSVDRLGNTEAFF
V: TRBV4-1; size: few; J: TRBJ1-5; D: .; DNA: TGCGCCAGCAGCCGCGGAAGGGGCGCAGGTCAGCCCCAGCATTTT; CDR3: CASSRGRGAGQPQHF
V: TRBV4-3; size: few; J: TRBJ2-3; D: TRBD2; DNA: TGCGCCAGCAGCCAAGGGGCCGGGACTAGCGGGAGTACGCAGTATTTT; CDR3: CASSQGAGTSGSTQYF
V: TRBV7-2; size: many; J: TRBJ2-7; D: TRBD2; DNA: TGTGCCAGCAGCTTTATAGCGGGAAATAACGAGCAGTACTTC; CDR3: CASSFIAGNNEQYF
V: TRBV27; size: .; J: TRBJ1-5; D: TRBD1; DNA: TGTGCCAGCAGTTCTAACGGACAGGGAGGTCACAATCAGCCCCAGCATTTT; CDR3: CASSSNGQGGHNQPQHF
V: TRBV20-1; size: .; J: TRBJ2-7; D: .; DNA: TGCAGTGCTAGAGAAGGGACCTACGAGCAGTACTTC; CDR3: CSAREGTYEQYF
V: TRBV12-3/TRBV12-4; size: .; J: TRBJ1-5; D: .; DNA: TGTGCCAGCAGTTTAAGGGCGACCTTACAATCACGGCAGCCCCAGCATTTT; CDR3: CASSLRATLQSRQPQHF
V: TRBV6-6; size: .; J: TRBJ1-1; D: .; DNA: TGTGCCAGCAGTTACTCGAAATTGATGAACACTGAAGCTTTCTTT; CDR3: CASSYSKLMNTEAFF
V: TRBV29-1; size: .; J: TRBJ1-5; D: .; DNA: TGCAGCGTTGCTAGGGACAATCAGCCCCAGCATTTT; CDR3: CSVARDNQPQHF
V: TRBV7-2; size: few; J: TRBJ1-2; D: .; DNA: TGTGCCAGCAGCGCACGGGGGGTCTATGGCTACACCTTC; CDR3: CASSARGVYGYTF
V: TRBV12-3/TRBV12-4; size: once; J: TRBJ1-5; D: .; DNA: TGTGCCAGCACTCGGGGGGAGCCTAATCAGCCCCAGCATTTT; CDR3: CASTRGEPNQPQHF